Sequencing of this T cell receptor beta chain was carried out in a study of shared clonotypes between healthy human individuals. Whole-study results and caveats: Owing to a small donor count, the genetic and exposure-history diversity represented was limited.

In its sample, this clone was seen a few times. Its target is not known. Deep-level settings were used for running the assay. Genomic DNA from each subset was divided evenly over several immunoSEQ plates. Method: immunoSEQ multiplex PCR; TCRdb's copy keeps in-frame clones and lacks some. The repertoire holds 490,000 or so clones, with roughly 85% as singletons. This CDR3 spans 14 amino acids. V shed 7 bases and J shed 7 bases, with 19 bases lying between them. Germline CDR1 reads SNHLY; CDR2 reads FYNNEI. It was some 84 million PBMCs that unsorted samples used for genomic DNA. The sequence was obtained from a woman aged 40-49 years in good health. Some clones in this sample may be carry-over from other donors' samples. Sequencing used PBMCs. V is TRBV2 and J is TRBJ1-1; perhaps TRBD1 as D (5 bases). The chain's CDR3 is CASTKQQAPIEAFF. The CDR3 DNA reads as TGTGCCAGCACCAAACAACAGGCCCCCATTGAAGCTTTCTTT.